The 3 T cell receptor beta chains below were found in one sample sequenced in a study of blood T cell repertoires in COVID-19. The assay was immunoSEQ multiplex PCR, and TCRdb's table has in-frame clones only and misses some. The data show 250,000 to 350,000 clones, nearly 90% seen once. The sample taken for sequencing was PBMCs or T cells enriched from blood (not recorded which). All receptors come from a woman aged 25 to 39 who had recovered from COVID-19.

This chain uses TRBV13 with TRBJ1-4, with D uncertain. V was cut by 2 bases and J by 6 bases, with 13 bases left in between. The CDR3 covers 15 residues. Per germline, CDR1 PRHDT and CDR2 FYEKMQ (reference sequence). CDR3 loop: CASSLSTETHEKLFF. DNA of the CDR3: TGTGCCAGCAGCTTAAGTACTGAAACCCATGAAAAACTGTTTTTT.

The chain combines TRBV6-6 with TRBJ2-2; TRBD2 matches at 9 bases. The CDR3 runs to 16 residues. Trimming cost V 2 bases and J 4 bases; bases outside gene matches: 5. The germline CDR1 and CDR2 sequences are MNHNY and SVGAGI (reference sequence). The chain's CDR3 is CASSYGGGAGTGELFF. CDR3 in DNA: TGTGCCAGCAGTTACGGCGGGGGGGCCGGCACCGGGGAGCTGTTTTTT.

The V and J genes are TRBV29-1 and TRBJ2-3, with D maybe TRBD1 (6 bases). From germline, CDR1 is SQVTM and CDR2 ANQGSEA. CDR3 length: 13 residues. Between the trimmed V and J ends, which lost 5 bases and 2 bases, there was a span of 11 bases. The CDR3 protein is CSVWRTDTDTQYF. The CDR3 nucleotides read TGCAGCGTTTGGAGGACAGACACAGATACGCAGTATTTT.